This T cell receptor beta chain was sequenced in a study of blood T cell repertoires in COVID-19. Per the authors' pipeline: The authors estimated nucleated cell counts from reference gene primer amplification. Clones were sequenced by immunoSEQ multiplex PCR, and TCRdb holds only the in-frame ones, with some missing. The DNA was the basis for D and trimming; V, J and clone size are from that table. Among 45,000 to 60,000 clones listed, 75% to 85% were seen once. This CDR3 contains 12 residues. Germline CDR1 reads SQVTM; CDR2 reads ANQGSEA. The V end lost 3 bases, the J end lost 1 base, and 6 bases lay between the germline ends.

V gene TRBV29-1 combines with J gene TRBJ1-1; no clear D. The receptor was derived from a human donor with acute or convalescent COVID-19. The donor label of this sample is uncertain. Sample: peripheral blood. CDR3 coding DNA: TGCAGCGTTGATTATTCGAACACTGAAGCTTTCTTT. It codes for CSVDYSNTEAFF.